This is a list of T cell receptor beta chains from one sample in a study of blood T cell repertoires in COVID-19. Using immunoSEQ multiplex PCR, the repertoire was profiled, and TCRdb retains in-frame clones only, with some absent. This sample carries about 280,000 clones, 90% of them seen once, and the ten largest clones take around 1.7%. Source material: PBMCs or T cells enriched from blood (not recorded which). Receptor source: a woman aged 18-30 years with acute COVID-19. CDR3s include the opening cysteine and the closing phenylalanine or tryptophan. The D gene is left open where the match is weak. Some rows mark clone size as missing; the rest say once, few, many or name a class of expanded clone.

clone size: once
V gene: TRBV4-3
D gene: -
J gene: TRBJ1-6
CDR3 protein: CASSQDWTLSYSPLHF

clone size: -
V gene: TRBV27
D gene: -
J gene: TRBJ1-5
CDR3 protein: CASSRTHSNQPQHF

clone size: -
V gene: TRBV6-5
D gene: TRBD1
J gene: TRBJ2-1
CDR3 protein: CASSYSWTGGNEQFF

clone size: -
V gene: TRBV19
D gene: -
J gene: TRBJ2-7
CDR3 protein: CASSIGGGASYEQYF

clone size: once
V gene: TRBV28
D gene: -
J gene: TRBJ2-3
CDR3 protein: CASSPVGVAPDTQYF

clone size: -
V gene: TRBV24-1
D gene: -
J gene: TRBJ1-3
CDR3 protein: CATSTVSGNTIYF

clone size: once
V gene: TRBV29-1
D gene: TRBD2
J gene: TRBJ2-7
CDR3 protein: CSVAGTSGRFTYEQYF

clone size: -
V gene: TRBV5-4
D gene: -
J gene: TRBJ2-1
CDR3 protein: CASSFPGSKSNEQFF

clone size: -
V gene: TRBV28
D gene: TRBD1
J gene: TRBJ1-3
CDR3 protein: CASSADRAGNTIYF

clone size: once
V gene: TRBV10-3
D gene: TRBD1
J gene: TRBJ1-2
CDR3 protein: CAISDSGQGLNYGYTF

clone size: -
V gene: TRBV30
D gene: TRBD2
J gene: TRBJ2-3
CDR3 protein: CAWSPPGVAGPTPSTDTQYF

clone size: -
V gene: TRBV12-3/TRBV12-4
D gene: -
J gene: TRBJ2-7
CDR3 protein: CASSLHQRYEQYF

clone size: once
V gene: TRBV5-8
D gene: TRBD1
J gene: TRBJ2-5
CDR3 protein: CASSFGTGGRETQYF

clone size: once
V gene: TRBV5-1
D gene: -
J gene: TRBJ2-3
CDR3 protein: CASSLELNPRLNTQYF

clone size: -
V gene: TRBV28
D gene: TRBD1
J gene: TRBJ1-1
CDR3 protein: CASSPGTGKGETEAFF

clone size: -
V gene: TRBV4-2
D gene: TRBD2
J gene: TRBJ2-1
CDR3 protein: CASSQETYSGRAHEQFF

clone size: -
V gene: TRBV6-5
D gene: TRBD1
J gene: TRBJ1-6
CDR3 protein: CASSYEGTANSPLHF

clone size: -
V gene: TRBV2
D gene: TRBD1
J gene: TRBJ2-7
CDR3 protein: CASRKGQASYEQYF

clone size: once
V gene: TRBV10-2
D gene: TRBD2
J gene: TRBJ2-7
CDR3 protein: CASVGGLARGGEQYF

clone size: -
V gene: TRBV27
D gene: TRBD2
J gene: TRBJ2-3
CDR3 protein: CASLGLAGGPGDTQYF

clone size: once
V gene: TRBV29-1
D gene: -
J gene: TRBJ2-2
CDR3 protein: CSVEVDSNTGELFF

clone size: -
V gene: TRBV27
D gene: -
J gene: TRBJ1-5
CDR3 protein: CASSFSVDQPQHF

clone size: -
V gene: TRBV30
D gene: -
J gene: TRBJ1-5
CDR3 protein: CAWSALGYSSNQPQHF

clone size: -
V gene: TRBV4-1
D gene: -
J gene: TRBJ1-6
CDR3 protein: CASSQVGQGYSPLHF

clone size: -
V gene: TRBV12-3/TRBV12-4
D gene: -
J gene: TRBJ2-2
CDR3 protein: CASSFSGGGELFF

clone size: -
V gene: TRBV18
D gene: TRBD2
J gene: TRBJ2-5
CDR3 protein: CASSTGGARETQYF